The 19 T cell receptor beta chains given below trace back to one sample, sequenced in a study of T cell responses to AZD1222 COVID-19 vaccine. Profiling relied on immunoSEQ multiplex PCR, and the TCRdb table lists in-frame clones only, not all of them. The sample lists about 93,000 clones, roughly 91% seen once, with about 2.7% in the top ten. The sequencing used peripheral blood, collected on day 0 of MenACWY control vaccination. These receptors came from an adult in good health.

The V and J genes are TRBV11-2 and TRBJ2-1, with D possibly matching TRBD1 (6 bases). Germline V gene lookup returns CDR1 SGHAT and CDR2 FQNNGV. This CDR3 region has 16 residues. V lost 5 bases and J 1 base, leaving 15 bases between the germline ends. CDR3 nucleotide sequence: TGTGCCAGCAGCGAAAGACAGGATCAGTCCTACAATGAGCAGTTCTTC. Amino acid sequence: CASSERQDQSYNEQFF.

This clone was found once. The chain has TRBV4-1 and TRBJ1-6; D gene uncertain. The CDR3 has 13 amino acids. From germline, CDR1 is MGHRA and CDR2 YSYEKL. Trimming shortened V by 1 base and J by 8 bases, and 6 bases separated the two germline ends. CDR3 nucleotides: TGCGCCAGCAGCCAAGGATATGATTCACCCCTCCACTTT. This sequence encodes CASSQGYDSPLHF.

The chain combines TRBV19 with TRBJ1-5, with D unresolved. The CDR3 covers 16 residues. V was clipped by 3 bases and J by 2 bases, with 14 bases between them. Germline V CDR1 and CDR2: LNHDA, SQIVND (reference sequence). CDR3 region: CASSMDPHRGNQPQHF. The DNA of the CDR3 is TGTGCCAGTAGTATGGACCCCCATCGGGGCAATCAGCCCCAGCATTTT.

In its sample, this clone was seen a few times. The genes are TRBV6-5 and TRBJ2-2; no definite D call. With 7 bases removed from V and 3 bases from J, the gap between germline ends came to 9 bases. Germline CDR1 MNHEY, CDR2 SVGAGI. CDR3 length equals 13 residues. CDR3 DNA: TGTGCCAGCAAAATAGAGTACACCGGGGAGCTGTTTTTT. Translating it yields CASKIEYTGELFF.

The chain uses TRBV4-3 and TRBJ1-6; D is unclear. Trimming pared 4 bases from V and 9 bases from J, leaving 16 bases between. This CDR3 has 15 residues. Per germline, CDR1 LGHNA and CDR2 YSLEER. CDR3 sequence reads: CASSPQRGGSSPLHF. In DNA form, the CDR3 reads TGCGCCAGCAGCCCCCAGAGAGGCGGGTCTTCACCCCTCCACTTT.

The chain has TRBV6-2 or TRBV6-3 and TRBJ2-3; 10 bases are a match to TRBD2. Trimming at V came to 2 bases and at J to 5 bases, leaving 7 bases not matched to a gene. CDR3 size: 16 residues. Germline V gene data show CDR1 as MNHEY and CDR2 as SVGEGT. CDR3 amino acids: CASSYERGGLIDTQYF. CDR3 bases: TGTGCCAGCAGTTACGAGCGGGGGGGCCTAATAGATACGCAGTATTTT.

The chain carries TRBV9 and TRBJ2-1, with a tentative D call TRBD1 (6 bases). The ends were cut back, 0 bases at V and 4 bases at J, with 11 bases in the middle. The germline V gene encodes CDR1 SGDLS and CDR2 YYNGEE. The CDR3 has 15 residues. CDR3 protein: CASSVVVGTYNEQFF. DNA for the CDR3: TGTGCCAGCAGCGTAGTGGTGGGGACATACAATGAGCAGTTCTTC.

The chain joins TRBV7-9 to TRBJ1-6; 8 bases fit TRBD1. Germline values: CDR1 SEHNR, CDR2 FQNEAQ (reference sequence). This CDR3 is built from 13 residues. Unmatched junction bases numbered 8, after V lost 5 bases and J lost 14 bases. CDR3 in amino acids: CASSLGTGRALHF. CDR3 DNA sequence: TGTGCCAGCAGCCTCGGGACAGGCCGGGCCCTCCACTTT.

The rearrangement uses TRBV5-1 and TRBJ2-3, with 8 bases matching TRBD1. This CDR3 is 16 amino acids long. CDR1 SGHRS and CDR2 YFSETQ come from the germline V gene. V lost 5 bases and J lost 6; bases outside the gene matches: 14. The CDR3 reads CASSSGAGGEGDTQYF. DNA of the CDR3: TGCGCCAGCAGTTCGGGGGCAGGGGGCGAAGGGGATACGCAGTATTTT.

The genes are TRBV28 and TRBJ1-1; no clear D. This CDR3 comprises 15 residues. V lost 5 bases to trimming and J lost 2 bases, with 15 bases between them. CDR1 MDHEN and CDR2 SYDVKM come from the germline V gene. The CDR3 here is CASSPPSYLNTEAFF. The DNA for the CDR3 is TGTGCCAGCAGTCCACCCAGCTACCTCAACACTGAAGCTTTCTTT.

V is TRBV11-2 and J is TRBJ1-2; perhaps TRBD1 as D (5 bases). The CDR3 length is 14 residues. Germline-derived CDR1 and CDR2 are SGHAT and FQNNGV. V gave up 4 bases and J gave up 4 bases, with 13 bases separating them. CDR3 protein: CASSYDSPGYGYTF. CDR3 bases: TGTGCCAGCAGCTATGACAGTCCGGGCTATGGCTACACCTTC.

This rearrangement joins TRBV18 to TRBJ2-5, with 14 bases fitting TRBD2. With V trimmed by 2 bases and J by 5 bases, 4 bases remained unmatched. The CDR3 covers 16 residues. CDR1 KGHSH and CDR2 LQKENI come from the germline V gene. This CDR3 reads CASSPGLAGGRETQYF. The CDR3 region has the DNA TGTGCCAGCTCACCAGGACTAGCGGGGGGAAGGGAGACCCAGTACTTC.

This clone has just one count. The chain uses TRBV12-3 or TRBV12-4 and TRBJ1-2; D gene ambiguous. CDR3 length equals 13 residues. The V end was cut by 2 bases, the J end by 4 bases, with 8 bases between. The CDR3 region is CASSLWGGYGYTF. Here the CDR3 DNA reads TGTGCCAGCAGTTTATGGGGAGGCTATGGCTACACCTTC.

This clone was counted a single time. CDR3 nucleotide sequence: TGTGCCAGCAGCGTAGGCGGACAGGGGGATTACTATGGCTACACCTTC. Protein: CASSVGGQGDYYGYTF. The chain is built from TRBV9 and TRBJ1-2; TRBD1 matches at 10 bases. V was clipped by 0 bases and J by 3 bases; unmatched bases: 5. CDR1 and CDR2 from the germline V gene are SGDLS and YYNGEE. There are 16 residues in the CDR3.

The chain joins TRBV11-2 to TRBJ2-1; no definite D call. V lost 3 bases and J lost 8, with 5 bases in between. The germline V gene encodes CDR1 SGHAT and CDR2 FQNNGV. The CDR3 is 11 residues long. CDR3 bases: TGTGCCAGCAGCTTGTCCTATGAGCAGTTCTTC. It is translated as CASSLSYEQFF.

The rearrangement links TRBV11-3 to TRBJ2-2; D remains unclear. The CDR3 has 15 residues. V was trimmed by 3 bases and J by 5 bases, leaving 13 bases between them. CDR1 and CDR2 (germline): SGHNT, YENEEA. The CDR3 here is CASSLDAGPTGELFF. As DNA, the CDR3 is TGTGCCAGCAGCTTGGATGCAGGACCGACCGGGGAGCTGTTTTTT.

CDR3 loop: CASSSTVISYEQYF. CDR3 DNA sequence: TGTGCCAGCAGTTCCACAGTCATCTCCTACGAGCAGTACTTC. The chain couples TRBV6-2 or TRBV6-3 to TRBJ2-7; the D is unclear. Trimming removed 4 bases from V and 0 bases from J, with 10 bases in between. The CDR3 is 14 amino acids. Per germline, CDR1 MNHEY and CDR2 SVGEGT.

V is TRBV4-1 and J is TRBJ2-4; either TRBD1 or TRBD2 may fit D (6 bases each). Germline V CDR1 and CDR2: MGHRA, YSYEKL. This CDR3 contains 18 residues. V gave up 0 bases and J gave up 0 bases, with 15 bases separating them. This chain's CDR3 is CASSQDRGGILAKNIQYF. The DNA of the CDR3 is TGCGCCAGCAGCCAAGATAGAGGGGGGATACTAGCCAAAAACATTCAGTACTTC.

This clone showed up just a few times. The V and J genes are TRBV29-1 and TRBJ2-1, with TRBD1 matching over 10 bases. This CDR3 contains 16 residues. J was trimmed by 4 bases and V by 5 bases; bases with no gene match: 11. Germline lookup yields CDR1 SQVTM and CDR2 ANQGSEA. The CDR3 sequence: CSVPQGGTGVYNEQFF. The DNA of the CDR3 is TGCAGCGTTCCCCAAGGGGGGACAGGGGTATACAATGAGCAGTTCTTC.